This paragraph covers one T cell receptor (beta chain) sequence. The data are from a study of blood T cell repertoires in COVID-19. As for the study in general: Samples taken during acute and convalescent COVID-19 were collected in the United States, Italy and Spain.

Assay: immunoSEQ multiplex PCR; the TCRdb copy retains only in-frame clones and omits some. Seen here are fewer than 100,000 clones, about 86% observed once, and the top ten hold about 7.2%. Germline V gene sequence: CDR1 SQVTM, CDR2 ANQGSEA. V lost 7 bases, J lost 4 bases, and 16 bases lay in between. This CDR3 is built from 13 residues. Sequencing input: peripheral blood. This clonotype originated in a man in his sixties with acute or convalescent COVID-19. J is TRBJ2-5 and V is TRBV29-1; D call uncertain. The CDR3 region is CSAGSGSSETQYF. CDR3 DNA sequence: TGCAGCGCCGGCTCAGGTTCATCAGAGACCCAGTACTTC.